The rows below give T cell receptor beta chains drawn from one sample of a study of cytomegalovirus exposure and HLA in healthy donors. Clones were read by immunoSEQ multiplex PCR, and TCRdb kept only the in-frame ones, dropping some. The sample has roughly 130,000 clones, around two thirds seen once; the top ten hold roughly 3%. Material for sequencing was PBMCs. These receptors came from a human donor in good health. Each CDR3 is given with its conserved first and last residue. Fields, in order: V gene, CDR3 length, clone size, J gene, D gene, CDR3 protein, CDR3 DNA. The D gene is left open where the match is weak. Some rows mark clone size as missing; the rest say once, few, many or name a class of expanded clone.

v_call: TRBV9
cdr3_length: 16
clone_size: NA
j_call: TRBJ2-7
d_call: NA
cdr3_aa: CASSPSGGTLMGEQYF
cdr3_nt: TGTGCCAGCAGCCCCAGCGGTGGGACATTAATGGGAGAGCAGTACTTC

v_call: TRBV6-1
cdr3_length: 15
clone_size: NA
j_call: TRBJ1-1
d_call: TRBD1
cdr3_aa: CASSEAEDRGREAFF
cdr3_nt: TGTGCCAGCAGTGAAGCGGAAGACAGGGGGCGCGAAGCTTTCTTT

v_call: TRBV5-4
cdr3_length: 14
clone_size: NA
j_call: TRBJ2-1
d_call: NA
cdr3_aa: CASSLDPSGGEQFF
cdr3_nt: TGTGCCAGCAGCTTGGACCCTTCCGGCGGTGAGCAGTTCTTC

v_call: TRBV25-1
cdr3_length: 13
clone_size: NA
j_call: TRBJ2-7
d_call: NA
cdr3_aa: CASSETVSYEQYF
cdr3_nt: TGTGCCAGCAGTGAGACAGTTTCCTACGAGCAGTACTTC

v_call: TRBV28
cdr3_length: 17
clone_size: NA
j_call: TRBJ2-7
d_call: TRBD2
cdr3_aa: CASRFGWTGTNIYEQYF
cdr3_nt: TGTGCCAGCAGATTTGGATGGACCGGGACTAATATCTACGAGCAGTACTTC

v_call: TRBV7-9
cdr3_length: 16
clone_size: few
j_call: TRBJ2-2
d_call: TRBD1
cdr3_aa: CASSYSTGSNTGELFF
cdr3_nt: TGTGCCAGCAGCTATTCGACAGGGTCGAACACCGGGGAGCTGTTTTTT

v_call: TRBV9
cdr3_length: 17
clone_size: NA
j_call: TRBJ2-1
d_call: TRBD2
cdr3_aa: CASSEGPSGIVGNEQFF
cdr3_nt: TGTGCCAGCAGCGAGGGGCCTAGCGGGATAGTAGGCAATGAGCAGTTCTTC

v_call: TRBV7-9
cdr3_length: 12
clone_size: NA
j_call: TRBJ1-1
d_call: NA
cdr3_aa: CASSVRDTEAFF
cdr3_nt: TGTGCCAGCAGCGTGCGGGACACTGAAGCTTTCTTT

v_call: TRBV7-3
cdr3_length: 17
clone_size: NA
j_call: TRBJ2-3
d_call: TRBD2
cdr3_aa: CASSLSPSGGDTDTQYF
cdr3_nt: TGTGCCAGCAGCTTAAGTCCCAGCGGGGGGGACACAGATACGCAGTATTTT

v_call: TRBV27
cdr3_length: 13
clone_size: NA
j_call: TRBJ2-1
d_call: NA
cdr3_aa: CASSLSAQTDRFF
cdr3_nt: TGTGCCAGCAGTTTATCGGCCCAGACAGATCGGTTCTTC

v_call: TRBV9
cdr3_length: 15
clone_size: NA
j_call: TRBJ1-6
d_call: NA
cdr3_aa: CASSVRDSNNSPLHF
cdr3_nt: TGTGCCAGCAGCGTCCGGGATTCGAATAATTCACCCCTCCACTTT

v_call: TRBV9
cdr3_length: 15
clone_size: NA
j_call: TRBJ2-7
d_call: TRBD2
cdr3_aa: CASSAGLPVSYEQYF
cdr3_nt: TGTGCCAGCAGCGCGGGACTACCGGTCTCCTACGAGCAGTACTTC

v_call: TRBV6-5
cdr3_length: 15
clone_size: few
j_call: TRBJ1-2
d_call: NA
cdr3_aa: CASSPRGVLWGGYTF
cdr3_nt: TGTGCCAGCAGTCCCCGGGGGGTCCTTTGGGGGGGCTACACCTTC

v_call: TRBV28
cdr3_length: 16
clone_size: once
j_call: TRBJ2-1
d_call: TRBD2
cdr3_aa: CASSRLAGSSYNEQFF
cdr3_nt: TGTGCCAGCAGCCGACTAGCGGGGTCATCCTACAATGAGCAGTTCTTC

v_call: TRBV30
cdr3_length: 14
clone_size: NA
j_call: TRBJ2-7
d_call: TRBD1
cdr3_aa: CAWRRGPPRYEQYF
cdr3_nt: TGTGCCTGGAGGAGGGGGCCCCCCCGGTACGAGCAGTACTTC

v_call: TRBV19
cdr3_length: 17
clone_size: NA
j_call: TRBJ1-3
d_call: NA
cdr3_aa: CASSMTANSPKGNTIYF
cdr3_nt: TGTGCCAGTAGTATGACAGCTAATTCGCCTAAGGGAAACACCATATATTTT

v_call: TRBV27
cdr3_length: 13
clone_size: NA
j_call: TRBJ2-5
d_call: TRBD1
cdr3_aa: CASSFSRGWEQYF
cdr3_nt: TGTGCCAGCAGTTTCTCCAGGGGGTGGGAGCAGTACTTC

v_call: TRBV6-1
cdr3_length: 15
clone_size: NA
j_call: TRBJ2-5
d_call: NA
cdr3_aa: CASSEVVQFQETQYF
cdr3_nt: TGTGCCAGCAGTGAAGTAGTACAGTTCCAAGAGACCCAGTACTTC

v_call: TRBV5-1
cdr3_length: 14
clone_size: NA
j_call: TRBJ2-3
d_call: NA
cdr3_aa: CASSRLGGTDTQYF
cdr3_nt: TGCGCCAGCAGCCGGTTGGGGGGAACAGATACGCAGTATTTT

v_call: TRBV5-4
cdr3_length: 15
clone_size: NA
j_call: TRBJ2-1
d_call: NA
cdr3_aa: CASSPTGGGHNEQFF
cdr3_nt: TGTGCCAGCAGCCCGACCGGGGGTGGCCACAATGAGCAGTTCTTC

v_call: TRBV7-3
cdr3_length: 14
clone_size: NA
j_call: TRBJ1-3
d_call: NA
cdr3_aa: CASSQQSSGNTIYF
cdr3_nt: TGTGCCAGCAGCCAACAGAGCTCTGGAAACACCATATATTTT

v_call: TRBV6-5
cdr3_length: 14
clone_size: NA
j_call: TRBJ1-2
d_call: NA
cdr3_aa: CASSPGGGNYGYTF
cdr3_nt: TGTGCCAGCAGTCCGGGGGGGGGAAACTATGGCTACACCTTC

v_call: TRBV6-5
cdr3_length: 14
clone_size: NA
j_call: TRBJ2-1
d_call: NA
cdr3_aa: CASSGSSSYNEQFF
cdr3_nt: TGTGCCAGCAGCGGGTCGAGCTCCTACAATGAGCAGTTCTTC

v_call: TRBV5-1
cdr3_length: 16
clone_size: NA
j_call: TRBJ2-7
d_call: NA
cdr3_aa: CASSWNGGQLSYEQYF
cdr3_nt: TGCGCCAGCAGCTGGAACGGGGGGCAGCTCTCCTACGAGCAGTACTTC

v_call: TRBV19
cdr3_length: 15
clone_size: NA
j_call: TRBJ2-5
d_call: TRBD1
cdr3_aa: CASSIRQGGHQTQYF
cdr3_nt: TGTGCCAGTAGTATCCGACAGGGGGGCCACCAGACCCAGTACTTC